The 28 T cell receptor beta chains below all came from one sample that was sequenced in a study of technical replicates of blood from several donors. Assay used: immunoSEQ multiplex PCR; TCRdb lists only in-frame clones, some missing. This table holds 65,000 to 90,000 clones, approximately 93% found once. The specimen sequenced was T cells isolated from PBMCs. These receptors came from a human donor in good health.

The chain uses TRBV28 and TRBJ2-7; TRBD2 matches at 10 bases. Germline assignment: CDR1 MDHEN and CDR2 SYDVKM. This CDR3 is 16 amino acids long. V trimming: 1 base; J trimming: 0 bases; junction bases outside the gene matches: 3. CDR3 coding DNA: TGTGCCAGCAGTTTATATGGACTAGCGGCCTCCTACGAGCAGTACTTC. Its translation is CASSLYGLAASYEQYF. The full variable domain, with the rest looked up from reference TRBV28 and TRBJ2-7, is DVKVTQSSRYLVKRTGEKVFLECVQDMDHENMFWYRQDPGLGLRLIYFSYDVKMKEKGDIPEGYSVSREKKERFSLILESASTNQTSMYLCASSLYGLAASYEQYFGPGTRLTVT.

The genes are TRBV5-1 and TRBJ2-5; 8 positions match TRBD1. The V and J ends lost 6 bases and 4 bases, in that order; junction bases with no gene match: 17. CDR1 is SGHRS and CDR2 is YFSETQ in the germline V gene. The CDR3 runs to 17 residues. CDR3 sequence: CASTKYGETGGRETQYF. The CDR3 nucleotides are TGCGCCAGCACCAAATATGGGGAAACAGGGGGACGAGAGACCCAGTACTTC.

This chain joins TRBV11-2 and TRBJ2-3, with 13 bases identical to TRBD2. J lost 4 bases, V lost 2 bases, and 9 bases had no gene match. The length of the CDR3 is 18 residues. Germline assignment: CDR1 SGHAT and CDR2 FQNNGV. The CDR3 loop is CASSLLSRGLAGADTQYF. CDR3 sequence (DNA): TGTGCCAGCAGCTTATTATCTCGCGGACTAGCGGGAGCAGATACGCAGTATTTT.

The J gene is TRBJ2-3, the V gene TRBV30; 8 positions agree with TRBD1. V lost 3 bases, J lost 8 bases, and 13 bases stayed unmatched. CDR3 length equals 15 residues. The V gene's germline CDR1 is GTSNPN and CDR2 SVGIG (reference sequence). The CDR3 loop is CAWSLSGGALSTQYF. For the CDR3, the DNA is TGTGCCTGGAGCCTCTCAGGGGGCGCATTAAGTACGCAGTATTTT.

This chain connects TRBV29-1 to TRBJ2-3; a possible D gene is TRBD2 (6 bases). The germline V gene has CDR1 SQVTM and CDR2 ANQGSEA. V was cut by 5 bases and J by 1 base, with 13 bases left in between. The CDR3 runs 14 residues. The CDR3 coding sequence is TGCAGCGTTCGCGACTGGAGGGGCACAGATACGCAGTATTTT. Encoded protein: CSVRDWRGTDTQYF.

The chain couples TRBV29-1 to TRBJ1-5; TRBD1 might be the D (5 bases). The CDR3 runs 16 residues. V lost 5 bases and J 4 bases, leaving 21 bases between the germline ends. Germline loops: CDR1 SQVTM, CDR2 ANQGSEA. The CDR3 region is CSVLFSGIMLNQPQHF. Here the CDR3 DNA reads TGCAGCGTTCTCTTTTCAGGGATAATGTTGAATCAGCCCCAGCATTTT.

The chain uses TRBV4-2 and TRBJ2-7; 9 bases map to TRBD2. J gave up 7 bases and V 4 bases, and 14 bases lay outside the gene matches. The CDR3 extends over 16 amino acids. CDR1 and CDR2 (germline): LGHNA, YNFKEQ. This CDR3 is CASSPNQASGIREQYF. The CDR3 DNA sequence: TGTGCCAGCAGCCCAAACCAGGCTAGCGGGATAAGAGAGCAGTACTTC.

The rearrangement joins TRBV10-2 to TRBJ1-3; TRBD1 matches at 8 bases. This CDR3 is built from 14 residues. The V gene's germline CDR1 is WSHSY and CDR2 SAAADI. Trimming at V came to 7 bases and at J to 5 bases, leaving 7 bases not matched to a gene. The CDR3 loop reads CASTGQGRRNTIYF. Here the CDR3 DNA reads TGCGCCAGCACCGGACAGGGTCGGAGAAACACCATATATTTT.

The chain carries TRBV4-1 and TRBJ2-2; no firm D call. V was trimmed by 2 bases and J by 2 bases, leaving 9 bases between them. CDR3 length: 15 amino acids. The germline gives CDR1 MGHRA, CDR2 YSYEKL. The CDR3 loop is CASSQSRENTGELFF. For the CDR3, the DNA is TGCGCCAGCAGCCAATCGAGAGAAAACACCGGGGAGCTGTTTTTT.

This rearrangement joins TRBV9 to TRBJ1-1; TRBD1 matches 8 bases. Germline CDR1 and CDR2: SGDLS and YYNGEE. Trimming at V came to 4 bases and at J to 3 bases, leaving 5 bases not matched to a gene. This CDR3 region has 14 residues. The CDR3 DNA reads as TGTGCCAGCAGCAACGGACAGGGCCACACTGAAGCTTTCTTT. It encodes CASSNGQGHTEAFF.

V and J are TRBV4-1 and TRBJ1-2, with a tentative D call TRBD1 (6 bases). V lost 3 bases and J lost 4, with 15 bases in between. Germline V gives CDR1 MGHRA, CDR2 YSYEKL. This CDR3 region has 15 residues. CDR3 in amino acids: CASSQSPGGLYGYTF. CDR3 sequence (DNA): TGCGCCAGCAGCCAGTCCCCCGGGGGGCTCTATGGCTACACCTTC.

The rearrangement joins TRBV2 to TRBJ2-5; maybe TRBD1 (5 bases). The V and J ends lost 6 bases and 7 bases respectively, with 21 bases between them. From germline, CDR1 is SNHLY and CDR2 FYNNEI. CDR3 length: 15 amino acids. CDR3 DNA sequence: TGTGCCAGCAGGGTCGTGACAGCCCTCCAACGGACCCAGTACTTC. Translating it yields CASRVVTALQRTQYF.

The chain couples TRBV30 to TRBJ2-2; maybe TRBD2 (7 bases). Trimming stripped 0 bases from V and 4 bases from J, with 24 bases between. This CDR3 contains 19 residues. The V gene's germline CDR1 is GTSNPN and CDR2 SVGIG (reference sequence). Here the CDR3 DNA reads TGTGCCTGGAGTGTATGGGGGAGGGGGACACTTGGGAGCACCGGGGAGCTGTTTTTT. It codes for CAWSVWGRGTLGSTGELFF.

This chain links TRBV7-9 with TRBJ1-5; 9 nucleotides align to TRBD1. The CDR3 spans 18 residues. Per the germline V gene, CDR1 is SEHNR and CDR2 is FQNEAQ (reference sequence). The ends lost 5 bases at V and 5 bases at J; junction bases unmatched: 16. The DNA of the CDR3 is TGTGCCAGCAGCCCGAGCCCCGGGACAGGGCACTTTTATCAGCCCCAGCATTTT. This gives the protein CASSPSPGTGHFYQPQHF.

The V and J genes are TRBV9 and TRBJ2-3; D call uncertain. V was trimmed by 0 bases and J by 2 bases, leaving 7 bases between them. Germline loops: CDR1 SGDLS, CDR2 YYNGEE. This CDR3 is 14 amino acids long. CDR3 coding DNA: TGTGCCAGCAGCGTAGTGACTGTCACAGATACGCAGTATTTT. This codes for CASSVVTVTDTQYF.

The J gene is TRBJ2-1, the V gene TRBV2; no clear D gene. This CDR3 has 14 amino acids. Germline-derived CDR1 and CDR2 are SNHLY and FYNNEI. With 6 bases removed from V and 0 bases from J, the gap between germline ends came to 9 bases. CDR3 sequence (DNA): TGTGCCAGCAGATTAAGTAGCTCCTACAATGAGCAGTTCTTC. Translating it yields CASRLSSSYNEQFF.

The CDR3 loop is CASSIQYERNQPQHF. In nucleotides, the CDR3 is TGTGCCAGTAGTATACAATACGAGCGCAATCAGCCCCAGCATTTT. The V call is TRBV19, the J call TRBJ1-5; no clear D. Germline V CDR1 and CDR2: LNHDA, SQIVND (reference sequence). The CDR3 has 15 residues. V gave up 2 bases and J gave up 2 bases, with 10 bases separating them.

V and J are TRBV29-1 and TRBJ2-1, with 11 bases lining up with TRBD2. Trimming removed 7 bases from V and 3 bases from J; junction bases left unmatched: 5. The V gene's germline CDR1 is SQVTM and CDR2 ANQGSEA. The CDR3 has 14 amino acids. The CDR3 coding sequence is TGCAGCGCCTCGGGACTAGCGGACTACAATGAGCAGTTCTTC. Its translation is CSASGLADYNEQFF.

The chain is built from TRBV7-2 and TRBJ2-3; TRBD1 matches 8 bases. With V trimmed by 5 bases and J by 5 bases, 12 bases remained unmatched. This CDR3 region has 16 residues. CDR1 is SGHTA, CDR2 FQGNSA, per germline. The CDR3 sequence: CASSPPRQGAKDTQYF. The CDR3 bases are TGTGCCAGCAGCCCGCCCCGGCAGGGGGCTAAAGATACGCAGTATTTT.

V is TRBV7-9 and J is TRBJ1-2, with D possibly being TRBD1 (6 bases). Germline values: CDR1 SEHNR, CDR2 FQNEAQ (reference sequence). V lost 1 base to trimming and J lost 6 bases, with 9 bases between them. There are 13 residues in the CDR3. This CDR3 is CASSLGQAHGYTF. The CDR3, as DNA: TGTGCCAGCAGCTTAGGACAGGCTCATGGCTACACCTTC.

The chain carries TRBV5-5 and TRBJ1-2; 7 bases are a match to TRBD1. Germline lookup yields CDR1 SGHKS and CDR2 YYEKEE (reference sequence). The length of the CDR3 is 16 residues. V was clipped by 0 bases and J by 4 bases; unmatched bases: 9. CDR3 protein: CASSLATGEISYGYTF. DNA for the CDR3: TGTGCCAGCAGCTTGGCAACAGGGGAAATTTCCTATGGCTACACCTTC.

The chain employs TRBV5-1 and TRBJ2-1; TRBD1 might be the D (6 bases). Germline CDR1 is SGHRS and CDR2 is YFSETQ. This CDR3 contains 12 residues. Trimming left V 4 bases short and J 7 bases short, with 9 bases between. CDR3 DNA: TGCGCCAGCAGCCTCACAGGGAATGAGCAGTTCTTC. It is translated as CASSLTGNEQFF.

The chain employs TRBV15 and TRBJ2-1; 7 bases match TRBD1. Germline CDR1 is LNHNV and CDR2 is YYDKDF (reference sequence). The CDR3 has 16 amino acids. The J segment lost 4 bases and the V segment lost 1 base, leaving 7 bases of the junction unmatched. CDR3: CATSRGDSLFYNEQFF. CDR3 in DNA: TGTGCCACCAGCAGAGGGGACAGTTTATTTTACAATGAGCAGTTCTTC.

The chain couples TRBV7-3 to TRBJ2-1; no reliable D call. V lost 4 bases, J lost 5 bases, and 3 bases lay in between. This CDR3 region has 11 residues. Per the germline V gene, CDR1 is SGHTA and CDR2 is FQGTGA. CDR3 protein: CASSSNNEQFF. The CDR3 nucleotides read TGTGCCAGCAGCTCAAACAATGAGCAGTTCTTC.

This sequence joins TRBV7-2 and TRBJ1-6; D is possibly TRBD1 (5 bases). There are 16 residues in the CDR3. Trimming stripped 2 bases from V and 6 bases from J, with 14 bases between. Germline assignment: CDR1 SGHTA and CDR2 FQGNSA. This chain's CDR3 is CASSLLRVILNSPLHF. Written as DNA, the CDR3 is TGTGCCAGCAGCTTACTCAGGGTTATCCTTAATTCACCCCTCCACTTT.

The rearrangement links TRBV5-6 to TRBJ2-2, with a tentative D call TRBD2 (5 bases). The CDR3 runs 17 residues. V lost 4 bases and J 5 bases, leaving 21 bases between the germline ends. Per the germline V gene, CDR1 is SGHDT and CDR2 is YYEEEE. The CDR3 loop is CASSLDRLGEITGELFF. The CDR3 nucleotides are TGTGCCAGCAGCCTGGACCGCCTCGGGGAAATAACCGGGGAGCTGTTTTTT. The full variable domain, with the rest looked up from reference TRBV5-6 and TRBJ2-2, is DAGVTQSPTHLIKTRGQQVTLRCSPKSGHDTVSWYQQALGQGPQFIFQYYEEEERQRGNFPDRFSGHQFPNYSSELNVNALLLGDSALYLCASSLDRLGEITGELFFGEGSRLTVL.

The CDR3 DNA reads TGTGCCGGGGACAGGGGCTCTGGAAACACCATATATTTT. This translates into CAGDRGSGNTIYF. The chain combines TRBV2 with TRBJ1-3, with 10 bases identical to TRBD1. The CDR3 has 13 amino acids. CDR1 is SNHLY and CDR2 is FYNNEI in the germline V gene. J gave up 0 bases and V 11 bases, and 1 base lay outside the gene matches.

The chain uses TRBV5-6 and TRBJ1-4, with 11 nucleotides matching TRBD1. The CDR3 is 16 amino acids. Germline V lookup: CDR1 SGHDT, CDR2 YYEEEE. The ends lost 4 bases at V and 3 bases at J; junction bases unmatched: 5. The CDR3 DNA follows: TGTGCCAGCAGCCCGGGACAGGGGGAAGCTAATGAAAAACTGTTTTTT. This gives the protein CASSPGQGEANEKLFF. Based on the CDR3 plus reference TRBV5-6 and TRBJ1-4, the full variable domain is DAGVTQSPTHLIKTRGQQVTLRCSPKSGHDTVSWYQQALGQGPQFIFQYYEEEERQRGNFPDRFSGHQFPNYSSELNVNALLLGDSALYLCASSPGQGEANEKLFFGSGTQLSVL.